A selection of T cell receptor beta chains follows, all from one sample in a study of beta chain features in type 1 diabetes. Measured with immunoSEQ multiplex PCR; TCRdb has only the in-frame clones, and not every one. The table has some 330,000 clones, around 10% seen once. Sequences were obtained from naive CD4+ T cells from blood. The receptor source for this set is a woman under 40 in good health. Both conserved end residues are part of each CDR3. Fields, in order: D gene, V gene, clone size, J gene, CDR3 protein, CDR3 DNA. The D gene is left open where the match is weak. Size is omitted from some rows. Given values are once, few, many or a class for expanded clones.

d_gene: -; v_gene: TRBV6-4; abundance: -; j_gene: TRBJ2-1; CDR3aa: CAILELGCNEQFF; CDR3nt: TGTGCCATCCTTGAGCTAGGCTGCAATGAGCAGTTCTTC
d_gene: -; v_gene: TRBV28; abundance: few; j_gene: TRBJ2-7; CDR3aa: CASTGSQLEQYF; CDR3nt: TGTGCCAGCACCGGTTCTCAACTTGAGCAGTACTTC
d_gene: TRBD1; v_gene: TRBV27; abundance: -; j_gene: TRBJ2-6; CDR3aa: CASSLKTGRSGANVLTF; CDR3nt: TGTGCCAGCAGTTTAAAGACAGGGAGATCTGGGGCCAACGTCCTGACTTTC
d_gene: -; v_gene: TRBV14; abundance: -; j_gene: TRBJ1-2; CDR3aa: CASSRNTERGYTF; CDR3nt: TGTGCCAGCAGCCGGAACACTGAGCGTGGCTACACCTTC
d_gene: TRBD1; v_gene: TRBV6-6; abundance: few; j_gene: TRBJ1-1; CDR3aa: CASRQPGGVKNTEAFF; CDR3nt: TGTGCCAGCAGGCAACCAGGGGGCGTGAAGAACACTGAAGCTTTCTTT
d_gene: -; v_gene: TRBV28; abundance: once; j_gene: TRBJ2-7; CDR3aa: CASSPGTPTYEQYF; CDR3nt: TGTGCCAGCAGCCCCGGGACACCCACCTACGAGCAGTACTTC
d_gene: -; v_gene: TRBV7-2; abundance: -; j_gene: TRBJ2-6; CDR3aa: CASSSYYSGANVLTF; CDR3nt: TGTGCCAGCAGCTCATACTACTCTGGGGCCAACGTCCTGACTTTC
d_gene: TRBD2; v_gene: TRBV28; abundance: -; j_gene: TRBJ2-4; CDR3aa: CASTLGGAGTKNIQYF; CDR3nt: TGTGCCAGCACCCTCGGGGGGGCCGGGACCAAAAACATTCAGTACTTC
d_gene: TRBD2; v_gene: TRBV9; abundance: few; j_gene: TRBJ2-4; CDR3aa: CASSVERGPKNIQYF; CDR3nt: TGTGCCAGCAGCGTAGAGCGGGGTCCCAAAAACATTCAGTACTTC
d_gene: -; v_gene: TRBV19; abundance: -; j_gene: TRBJ2-7; CDR3aa: CASTGSTYEQYF; CDR3nt: TGTGCCAGTACAGGGTCTACCTACGAGCAGTACTTC
d_gene: TRBD2; v_gene: TRBV28; abundance: -; j_gene: TRBJ2-3; CDR3aa: CASSLGLAGEAKLTQYF; CDR3nt: TGTGCCAGCAGTCTGGGACTAGCGGGAGAAGCGAAGCTGACGCAGTATTTT
d_gene: -; v_gene: TRBV5-5; abundance: few; j_gene: TRBJ1-1; CDR3aa: CASSLVQYTEAFF; CDR3nt: TGTGCCAGCAGCTTGGTACAGTACACTGAAGCTTTCTTT
d_gene: TRBD1; v_gene: TRBV6-1; abundance: few; j_gene: TRBJ1-1; CDR3aa: CASWGTENTEAFF; CDR3nt: TGTGCCAGTTGGGGGACAGAGAACACTGAAGCTTTCTTT
d_gene: TRBD2; v_gene: TRBV29-1; abundance: -; j_gene: TRBJ2-1; CDR3aa: CSVVVSGRGNEQFF; CDR3nt: TGCAGCGTTGTCGTTAGCGGGAGGGGCAATGAGCAGTTCTTC
d_gene: TRBD1; v_gene: TRBV14; abundance: few; j_gene: TRBJ2-7; CDR3aa: CASRMGQSSYEQYF; CDR3nt: TGTGCCAGCAGGATGGGACAGAGCTCCTACGAGCAGTACTTC
d_gene: -; v_gene: TRBV5-1; abundance: few; j_gene: TRBJ2-3; CDR3aa: CASSELRERTDTQYF; CDR3nt: TGCGCCAGCAGCGAACTAAGGGAGCGCACAGATACGCAGTATTTT
d_gene: TRBD2; v_gene: TRBV29-1; abundance: few; j_gene: TRBJ2-1; CDR3aa: CSVEDPRSIRGSINNEQFF; CDR3nt: TGCAGCGTTGAAGATCCTCGGTCTATACGCGGGAGTATCAACAATGAGCAGTTCTTC
d_gene: -; v_gene: TRBV11-1; abundance: -; j_gene: TRBJ1-1; CDR3aa: CASSQIRGTEAFF; CDR3nt: TGTGCCAGCAGCCAGATCCGAGGCACTGAAGCTTTCTTT
d_gene: -; v_gene: TRBV6-4; abundance: few; j_gene: TRBJ2-5; CDR3aa: CASSAALKTQYF; CDR3nt: TGTGCCAGCAGCGCGGCCTTAAAGACCCAGTACTTC
d_gene: TRBD1; v_gene: TRBV6-5; abundance: -; j_gene: TRBJ2-7; CDR3aa: CASSVPGQGRYEQYF; CDR3nt: TGTGCCAGCAGTGTTCCGGGACAGGGGCGGTACGAGCAGTACTTC
d_gene: TRBD2; v_gene: TRBV2; abundance: -; j_gene: TRBJ2-1; CDR3aa: CASSEVREAHDEQFF; CDR3nt: TGTGCCAGCAGTGAAGTGCGGGAGGCCCACGATGAGCAGTTCTTC
d_gene: TRBD1; v_gene: TRBV4-2; abundance: -; j_gene: TRBJ2-7; CDR3aa: CASSQAPRDRSSYEQYF; CDR3nt: TGTGCCAGCAGCCAGGCCCCCCGGGACAGGAGCTCCTACGAGCAGTACTTC
d_gene: -; v_gene: TRBV10-3; abundance: -; j_gene: TRBJ2-1; CDR3aa: CAISPLEEQFF; CDR3nt: TGTGCCATCAGCCCTCTAGAGGAGCAGTTCTTC
d_gene: TRBD1; v_gene: TRBV5-1; abundance: -; j_gene: TRBJ1-1; CDR3aa: CASSPSDRRGTEAFF; CDR3nt: TGCGCCAGCAGCCCCTCGGACAGGCGGGGCACTGAAGCTTTCTTT
d_gene: -; v_gene: TRBV18; abundance: few; j_gene: TRBJ2-5; CDR3aa: CASSPGAAEETQYF; CDR3nt: TGTGCCAGCTCACCAGGGGCAGCTGAAGAGACCCAGTACTTC
d_gene: TRBD1; v_gene: TRBV28; abundance: few; j_gene: TRBJ1-4; CDR3aa: CASSTGGAEKLFF; CDR3nt: TGTGCCAGCAGTACAGGGGGCGCGGAAAAACTGTTTTTT
d_gene: -; v_gene: TRBV6-1; abundance: -; j_gene: TRBJ2-1; CDR3aa: CASFWAGEQFF; CDR3nt: TGTGCCAGCTTTTGGGCGGGCGAGCAGTTCTTC
d_gene: -; v_gene: TRBV15; abundance: -; j_gene: TRBJ2-5; CDR3aa: CATSRDSDETQYF; CDR3nt: TGTGCCACCAGCAGAGATTCAGATGAGACCCAGTACTTC
d_gene: -; v_gene: TRBV18; abundance: few; j_gene: TRBJ2-3; CDR3aa: CASSPIDTQYF; CDR3nt: TGTGCCAGCTCACCTATAGATACGCAGTATTTT
d_gene: TRBD2; v_gene: TRBV29-1; abundance: -; j_gene: TRBJ2-1; CDR3aa: CSVQRGRSEQFF; CDR3nt: TGCAGCGTTCAGCGGGGGAGGAGTGAGCAGTTCTTC
d_gene: TRBD1; v_gene: TRBV15; abundance: few; j_gene: TRBJ1-2; CDR3aa: CATSSSDRVGGGYTF; CDR3nt: TGTGCCACCAGCAGCTCCGACAGGGTGGGAGGAGGCTACACCTTC
d_gene: -; v_gene: TRBV18; abundance: -; j_gene: TRBJ2-7; CDR3aa: CASSPPLQVHEQYF; CDR3nt: TGTGCCAGCTCACCACCACTACAGGTCCACGAGCAGTACTTC
d_gene: -; v_gene: TRBV5-1; abundance: -; j_gene: TRBJ2-1; CDR3aa: CASTDRSSYNEQFF; CDR3nt: TGCGCCAGCACCGACAGGTCCTCCTACAATGAGCAGTTCTTC
d_gene: TRBD1; v_gene: TRBV18; abundance: -; j_gene: TRBJ2-1; CDR3aa: CASSPSQGAINEQFF; CDR3nt: TGTGCCAGCTCACCAAGTCAGGGGGCGATAAATGAGCAGTTCTTC
d_gene: TRBD2; v_gene: TRBV4-3; abundance: few; j_gene: TRBJ2-2; CDR3aa: CASSQQGLAGTGELFF; CDR3nt: TGCGCCAGCAGCCAACAGGGACTAGCGGGCACCGGGGAGCTGTTTTTT
d_gene: -; v_gene: TRBV10-3; abundance: -; j_gene: TRBJ2-3; CDR3aa: CAISERGASTDTQYF; CDR3nt: TGTGCCATCAGTGAGCGGGGGGCGTCCACAGATACGCAGTATTTT
d_gene: TRBD2; v_gene: TRBV7-6; abundance: -; j_gene: TRBJ2-1; CDR3aa: CASSLESSGSPYNEQFF; CDR3nt: TGTGCCAGCAGCTTAGAGTCCAGCGGGAGTCCCTACAATGAGCAGTTCTTC
d_gene: -; v_gene: TRBV28; abundance: -; j_gene: TRBJ2-4; CDR3aa: CASSGWTGMGNIQYF; CDR3nt: TGTGCCAGCAGTGGCTGGACGGGGATGGGAAACATTCAGTACTTC
d_gene: TRBD1; v_gene: TRBV18; abundance: -; j_gene: TRBJ2-6; CDR3aa: CASSAGQGFSGANVLTF; CDR3nt: TGTGCCAGCTCAGCAGGACAGGGTTTTTCTGGGGCCAACGTCCTGACTTTC
d_gene: TRBD1; v_gene: TRBV7-9; abundance: -; j_gene: TRBJ2-5; CDR3aa: CASSSQDRAMGETQYF; CDR3nt: TGTGCCAGCAGCTCCCAGGACAGGGCGATGGGAGAGACCCAGTACTTC
d_gene: TRBD2; v_gene: TRBV27; abundance: -; j_gene: TRBJ2-7; CDR3aa: CASSFFRLAGGLHEQYF; CDR3nt: TGTGCCAGCAGTTTCTTCAGACTAGCGGGAGGGTTACACGAGCAGTACTTC
d_gene: TRBD2; v_gene: TRBV28; abundance: few; j_gene: TRBJ2-7; CDR3aa: CASSDERELAYEQYF; CDR3nt: TGTGCCAGCAGTGACGAGCGGGAGCTAGCCTACGAGCAGTACTTC
d_gene: TRBD2; v_gene: TRBV28; abundance: few; j_gene: TRBJ2-1; CDR3aa: CASSLAGESNEQFF; CDR3nt: TGTGCCAGCAGTTTAGCGGGAGAGTCCAATGAGCAGTTCTTC
d_gene: -; v_gene: TRBV28; abundance: -; j_gene: TRBJ2-2; CDR3aa: CASSFSPNTGELFF; CDR3nt: TGTGCCAGCAGTTTCTCCCCGAACACCGGGGAGCTGTTTTTT
d_gene: -; v_gene: TRBV7-9; abundance: -; j_gene: TRBJ1-2; CDR3aa: CASIRSPNYGYTF; CDR3nt: TGTGCCAGCATACGCAGTCCTAACTATGGCTACACCTTC
d_gene: TRBD1; v_gene: TRBV6-1; abundance: -; j_gene: TRBJ2-3; CDR3aa: CASRPGTAEADTQYF; CDR3nt: TGTGCCAGCAGACCCGGGACAGCGGAGGCAGATACGCAGTATTTT
d_gene: TRBD2; v_gene: TRBV19; abundance: -; j_gene: TRBJ2-3; CDR3aa: CATKRENTDTQYF; CDR3nt: TGTGCCACCAAGCGGGAGAATACAGATACGCAGTATTTT
d_gene: -; v_gene: TRBV5-4; abundance: few; j_gene: TRBJ2-5; CDR3aa: CASSSSASQETQYF; CDR3nt: TGTGCCAGCAGTTCTAGCGCGTCACAAGAGACCCAGTACTTC
d_gene: TRBD1; v_gene: TRBV25-1; abundance: few; j_gene: TRBJ1-4; CDR3aa: CASSLLQGASEKLFF; CDR3nt: TGTGCCAGCAGTCTACTACAGGGGGCGTCGGAAAAACTGTTTTTT
d_gene: -; v_gene: TRBV30; abundance: few; j_gene: TRBJ2-5; CDR3aa: CAWSVLDQETQYF; CDR3nt: TGTGCCTGGAGTGTACTAGACCAAGAGACCCAGTACTTC
d_gene: TRBD1; v_gene: TRBV27; abundance: -; j_gene: TRBJ1-5; CDR3aa: CASSSLSTGFYQPQHF; CDR3nt: TGTGCCAGCAGTTCCCTATCGACAGGGTTCTATCAGCCCCAGCATTTT
d_gene: -; v_gene: TRBV5-1; abundance: few; j_gene: TRBJ1-4; CDR3aa: CASSLVGQRNEKLFF; CDR3nt: TGCGCCAGCAGTTTGGTGGGACAACGAAATGAAAAACTGTTTTTT
d_gene: TRBD2; v_gene: TRBV9; abundance: -; j_gene: TRBJ2-5; CDR3aa: CASSVTSGVYQETQYF; CDR3nt: TGTGCCAGCAGCGTTACTAGCGGGGTGTACCAAGAGACCCAGTACTTC
d_gene: -; v_gene: TRBV7-2; abundance: -; j_gene: TRBJ1-5; CDR3aa: CASSLRGNQPQHF; CDR3nt: TGTGCCAGCAGCCTCCGGGGCAATCAGCCCCAGCATTTT
d_gene: TRBD2; v_gene: TRBV5-1; abundance: few; j_gene: TRBJ2-1; CDR3aa: CASSFRLAGTALGNEQFF; CDR3nt: TGCGCCAGCAGCTTCCGACTAGCGGGAACGGCCTTGGGCAATGAGCAGTTCTTC